The sequence of this T cell receptor (beta chain) was determined in a study of T cell responses to AZD1222 COVID-19 vaccine. A note on this clone: The junction departs from germline at one end; a sequencing error may be responsible.

Assay: immunoSEQ multiplex PCR; the TCRdb copy retains only in-frame clones and omits some. Of tens of thousands of clones in the sample, 87% were seen once. From germline, CDR1 is MNHEY and CDR2 SVGEGT. The CDR3 runs to 15 residues. The chain employs TRBV6-2 or TRBV6-3 and TRBJ2-5, with TRBD1 identical over 7 bases. The source of this sequence is an adult in good health. This sample comprised peripheral blood, obtained on day 0 of AZD1222 vaccination. The CDR3 spells CASSYHGTVEEAQYF. The CDR3 nucleotides read TGTGCCAGCAGTTACCACGGGACAGTAGAAGAGGCCCAGTACTTC.